These T cell receptor beta chains were read from a single sample in a study of blood T cell repertoires in COVID-19. Profiled with immunoSEQ multiplex PCR; TCRdb holds only in-frame clones, not every one. The sample holds roughly 100,000 clones, around 90% seen once. Sequenced: peripheral blood. The receptor set was obtained from a human donor with active COVID-19. The donor label of this sample is uncertain. CDR3s include the opening cysteine and the closing phenylalanine or tryptophan. Each record gives: V gene, D gene, J gene, clone size, CDR3 DNA, CDR3 protein. D genes are given only for firm matches. Clone size is not always given. Where it is, it says once, few, many or a class for expanded clones.

V gene: TRBV19
D gene: NA
J gene: TRBJ1-3
clone size: NA
CDR3 DNA: TGTGCCAGTAGTATAAAATTCCTGCCAGATACTGGAAACACCATATATTTT
CDR3 protein: CASSIKFLPDTGNTIYF

V gene: TRBV7-9
D gene: NA
J gene: TRBJ1-4
clone size: NA
CDR3 DNA: TGTGCCACGAAGGACAAGACTAATGAAAAACTGTTTTTT
CDR3 protein: CATKDKTNEKLFF

V gene: TRBV29-1
D gene: NA
J gene: TRBJ2-1
clone size: NA
CDR3 DNA: TGCAGCGTCGAGGGTTACAATGAGCAGTTCTTC
CDR3 protein: CSVEGYNEQFF

V gene: TRBV7-2
D gene: NA
J gene: TRBJ2-5
clone size: NA
CDR3 DNA: TGTGCCAGCAGCTTAGACGGCGGAACCAACGGAGAGACCCAGTACTTC
CDR3 protein: CASSLDGGTNGETQYF

V gene: TRBV29-1
D gene: NA
J gene: TRBJ1-2
clone size: few
CDR3 DNA: TGCAGCGTTGGTACAGGCCTGGGGGGCTACACCTTC
CDR3 protein: CSVGTGLGGYTF

V gene: TRBV18
D gene: TRBD1
J gene: TRBJ1-6
clone size: once
CDR3 DNA: TGTGCCAGCTCAACCGGGACAGGGGTTAATTCACCCCTCCACTTT
CDR3 protein: CASSTGTGVNSPLHF

V gene: TRBV7-3
D gene: NA
J gene: TRBJ2-1
clone size: NA
CDR3 DNA: TGTGCCAGCAGTTTGGGCAGGGCTAGATCCTACAATGAGCAGTTCTTC
CDR3 protein: CASSLGRARSYNEQFF

V gene: TRBV6-6
D gene: TRBD1
J gene: TRBJ1-1
clone size: few
CDR3 DNA: TGTGCCAGCAGTTATCTACAGGGGGTGGGCACTGAAGCTTTCTTT
CDR3 protein: CASSYLQGVGTEAFF

V gene: TRBV5-1
D gene: NA
J gene: TRBJ2-2
clone size: NA
CDR3 DNA: TGCGCCAGCAGCCTAATTACAGGGGAGGCCGGGGAGCTGTTTTTT
CDR3 protein: CASSLITGEAGELFF

V gene: TRBV7-2
D gene: TRBD1
J gene: TRBJ1-5
clone size: NA
CDR3 DNA: TGTGCCAGCAGCCATCTCGTTACAGGGGGCCAGCCCCAGCATTTT
CDR3 protein: CASSHLVTGGQPQHF

V gene: TRBV5-1
D gene: NA
J gene: TRBJ1-1
clone size: NA
CDR3 DNA: TGCGCCAGCAGCGACCCGGGGAGGAACACTGAAGCTTTCTTT
CDR3 protein: CASSDPGRNTEAFF

V gene: TRBV27
D gene: NA
J gene: TRBJ2-3
clone size: NA
CDR3 DNA: TGTGCCAGCAGTTTTTCCTCGGGACACCGCACAGATACGCAGTATTTT
CDR3 protein: CASSFSSGHRTDTQYF

V gene: TRBV7-2
D gene: TRBD1
J gene: TRBJ1-2
clone size: NA
CDR3 DNA: TGTGCCAGCAGCCTCCGGGACAGGGGGTTTCGGTTTGGCTACACCTTC
CDR3 protein: CASSLRDRGFRFGYTF

V gene: TRBV9
D gene: NA
J gene: TRBJ1-5
clone size: NA
CDR3 DNA: TGTGCCAGCAGCGCTCCGATCGACAGCCCCGGGAGTCAGCCCCAGCATTTT
CDR3 protein: CASSAPIDSPGSQPQHF

V gene: TRBV6-2/TRBV6-3
D gene: NA
J gene: TRBJ2-2
clone size: NA
CDR3 DNA: TGTGCCAGCAGTTACTCAACCACAGGGATTCTGGACACCGGGGAGCTGTTTTTT
CDR3 protein: CASSYSTTGILDTGELFF

V gene: TRBV12-5
D gene: NA
J gene: TRBJ2-3
clone size: NA
CDR3 DNA: TGTGCTAGTGGTTTTTCTAGTGAAGATACGCAGTATTTT
CDR3 protein: CASGFSSEDTQYF

V gene: TRBV28
D gene: NA
J gene: TRBJ2-5
clone size: NA
CDR3 DNA: TGTGCCAGCGCGTCGAGCGAAGAGACCCAGTACTTC
CDR3 protein: CASASSEETQYF

V gene: TRBV19
D gene: TRBD2
J gene: TRBJ2-1
clone size: NA
CDR3 DNA: TGTGCCAGTAGGGGACTAGCGGTTACAAATGAGCAGTTCTTC
CDR3 protein: CASRGLAVTNEQFF

V gene: TRBV6-2/TRBV6-3
D gene: NA
J gene: TRBJ1-5
clone size: NA
CDR3 DNA: TGTGCCAGCAGTTACACGGGGGGGGGCAATCAGCCCCAGCATTTT
CDR3 protein: CASSYTGGGNQPQHF

V gene: TRBV29-1
D gene: NA
J gene: TRBJ2-7
clone size: NA
CDR3 DNA: TGCAGCGTTGAAGTCGAAGGAGACAGCTCCTACGAGCAGTACTTC
CDR3 protein: CSVEVEGDSSYEQYF

V gene: TRBV4-3
D gene: TRBD2
J gene: TRBJ2-7
clone size: NA
CDR3 DNA: TGCGCCAGCAGCCAAGAGGCCGGGGGGGCCCCCGAGCAGTACTTC
CDR3 protein: CASSQEAGGAPEQYF

V gene: TRBV3-1/TRBV3-2
D gene: NA
J gene: TRBJ2-7
clone size: once
CDR3 DNA: TGTGCCAGCAGCTGGCGGGGGCCGGGTCACGAGCAGTACTTC
CDR3 protein: CASSWRGPGHEQYF

V gene: TRBV5-1
D gene: TRBD1
J gene: TRBJ2-7
clone size: NA
CDR3 DNA: TGCGCCAGCAGCTCCTTCCCCCACAGGGGTCCCTACGAGCAGTACTTC
CDR3 protein: CASSSFPHRGPYEQYF

V gene: TRBV9
D gene: TRBD2
J gene: TRBJ2-3
clone size: NA
CDR3 DNA: TGTGCCAGCAGCGGCGGGACTAGCGGGGGGCCGGGGGGAGATACGCAGTATTTT
CDR3 protein: CASSGGTSGGPGGDTQYF

V gene: TRBV27
D gene: TRBD1
J gene: TRBJ1-6
clone size: NA
CDR3 DNA: TGTGCCAGCAGCAATTCGCGACAGGGGATGTCACCCCTCCACTTT
CDR3 protein: CASSNSRQGMSPLHF

V gene: TRBV9
D gene: TRBD1
J gene: TRBJ2-7
clone size: NA
CDR3 DNA: TGTGCCAGCAGCGTGGACAGGGGGAAGACCTACGAGCAGTACTTC
CDR3 protein: CASSVDRGKTYEQYF

V gene: TRBV6-5
D gene: NA
J gene: TRBJ1-6
clone size: NA
CDR3 DNA: TGTGCCAGCAGTTACGAGGGCTCCTATAATTCACCCCTCCACTTT
CDR3 protein: CASSYEGSYNSPLHF

V gene: TRBV4-1
D gene: NA
J gene: TRBJ2-5
clone size: NA
CDR3 DNA: TGCGCCAGCAGCCAGGGACTTCAGCAAGAGACCCAGTACTTC
CDR3 protein: CASSQGLQQETQYF

V gene: TRBV5-6
D gene: NA
J gene: TRBJ2-1
clone size: NA
CDR3 DNA: TGTGCCAGCAGCTTGCGGGAGTCGGGGGTCTACAATGAGCAGTTCTTC
CDR3 protein: CASSLRESGVYNEQFF

V gene: TRBV2
D gene: NA
J gene: TRBJ2-5
clone size: once
CDR3 DNA: TGTGCCAGCAGACTCGGGGAGACCCAGTACTTC
CDR3 protein: CASRLGETQYF

V gene: TRBV2
D gene: TRBD1
J gene: TRBJ2-2
clone size: NA
CDR3 DNA: TGTGCCAGCCTCCGGGACAGGGGGCGTGACACCGGGGAGCTGTTTTTT
CDR3 protein: CASLRDRGRDTGELFF

V gene: TRBV18
D gene: NA
J gene: TRBJ1-2
clone size: NA
CDR3 DNA: TGTGCCAGCTCACAGACCGGGGACTATGGCTACACCTTC
CDR3 protein: CASSQTGDYGYTF

V gene: TRBV3-1/TRBV3-2
D gene: NA
J gene: TRBJ1-4
clone size: NA
CDR3 DNA: TGTGCCAGCAGCCAAAACGACAGGCGAAAGACTTTTAGTGAAAAACTGTTTTTT
CDR3 protein: CASSQNDRRKTFSEKLFF

V gene: TRBV5-1
D gene: NA
J gene: TRBJ2-7
clone size: NA
CDR3 DNA: TGCGCCAGCAGCTTCGGCGGCCCCGAAACCTCCTACGAGCAGTACTTC
CDR3 protein: CASSFGGPETSYEQYF

V gene: TRBV6-2/TRBV6-3
D gene: NA
J gene: TRBJ1-4
clone size: NA
CDR3 DNA: TGTGCCAGCAGTTCCTACGGCTTGAGGGTGGAAGAAAAACTGTTTTTT
CDR3 protein: CASSSYGLRVEEKLFF

V gene: TRBV7-2
D gene: NA
J gene: TRBJ2-7
clone size: NA
CDR3 DNA: TGTGCCAGCAGCTTAGGACCAGGGGCTAACTCCTACGAGCAGTACTTC
CDR3 protein: CASSLGPGANSYEQYF

V gene: TRBV4-3
D gene: TRBD1
J gene: TRBJ1-2
clone size: NA
CDR3 DNA: TGCGCCAGCAGCCAAGCCGCAGGGGGCAGCTATGGCTACACCTTC
CDR3 protein: CASSQAAGGSYGYTF

V gene: TRBV6-5
D gene: NA
J gene: TRBJ2-6
clone size: once
CDR3 DNA: TGTGCCAGCAGGGTGGGAGCGTCTGGGGCCAACGTCCTGACTTTC
CDR3 protein: CASRVGASGANVLTF

V gene: TRBV5-8
D gene: TRBD1
J gene: TRBJ2-5
clone size: NA
CDR3 DNA: TGTGCCAGCAGCTTGACAGGGGAGGAGACCCAGTACTTC
CDR3 protein: CASSLTGEETQYF

V gene: TRBV7-8
D gene: NA
J gene: TRBJ1-3
clone size: NA
CDR3 DNA: TGTGCCAGCAGCCCCCGGGGGGATTCCGGAAACACCATATATTTT
CDR3 protein: CASSPRGDSGNTIYF

V gene: TRBV5-1
D gene: NA
J gene: TRBJ2-2
clone size: NA
CDR3 DNA: TGCGCCAGCAGTTTTACAGGGAACGGGGAGCTGTTTTTT
CDR3 protein: CASSFTGNGELFF

V gene: TRBV19
D gene: NA
J gene: TRBJ1-4
clone size: once
CDR3 DNA: TGTGCCAGTAGATCACCGGGACATAAAAAAGGGGCTGAAAAACTGTTTTTT
CDR3 protein: CASRSPGHKKGAEKLFF

V gene: TRBV12-1
D gene: NA
J gene: TRBJ2-5
clone size: NA
CDR3 DNA: TGTGCCAGCAGCTTTAAGGGTTCGGTAGCGGGGGAAGGAGAGACCCAGTACTTC
CDR3 protein: CASSFKGSVAGEGETQYF

V gene: TRBV6-5
D gene: NA
J gene: TRBJ1-3
clone size: NA
CDR3 DNA: TGTGCCAGCAGTTACAGGGGAGGAGGAAACACCATATATTTT
CDR3 protein: CASSYRGGGNTIYF

V gene: TRBV18
D gene: TRBD2
J gene: TRBJ2-7
clone size: NA
CDR3 DNA: TGTGCCAGCTCACCCTCCGGGAGCGGGGGCACCTACGAGCAGTACTTC
CDR3 protein: CASSPSGSGGTYEQYF

V gene: TRBV27
D gene: TRBD1
J gene: TRBJ2-7
clone size: NA
CDR3 DNA: TGTGCCAGCAGTTTAGGACAGGGGAGGTGGTCCTACGAGCAGTACTTC
CDR3 protein: CASSLGQGRWSYEQYF

V gene: TRBV27
D gene: TRBD1
J gene: TRBJ2-2
clone size: NA
CDR3 DNA: TGTGCCAGCAGTTTCTCTATGACAGGGCAAGGCGGGGAGCTGTTTTTT
CDR3 protein: CASSFSMTGQGGELFF

V gene: TRBV9
D gene: NA
J gene: TRBJ1-1
clone size: NA
CDR3 DNA: TGTGCCAGCAGCCCATCGGGGGGCTTCAAAGGAGCTTTCTTT
CDR3 protein: CASSPSGGFKGAFF

V gene: TRBV19
D gene: NA
J gene: TRBJ1-1
clone size: NA
CDR3 DNA: TGTGCCAGTAGTATACGTCGGGCGGGGGATAGGGACACTGAAGCTTTCTTT
CDR3 protein: CASSIRRAGDRDTEAFF

V gene: TRBV7-9
D gene: NA
J gene: TRBJ2-7
clone size: NA
CDR3 DNA: TGTGCCAGCAGCTTAGTAGATACGTCGGAGGAGCAGTACTTC
CDR3 protein: CASSLVDTSEEQYF

V gene: TRBV29-1
D gene: TRBD2
J gene: TRBJ2-7
clone size: NA
CDR3 DNA: TGCAGCGCTGTGCTAGCGGGGGTGGAGCAGTACTTC
CDR3 protein: CSAVLAGVEQYF

V gene: TRBV20-1
D gene: NA
J gene: TRBJ2-2
clone size: NA
CDR3 DNA: TGCAGTGCTAGTAGGACAGTTAACACCGGGGAGCTGTTTTTT
CDR3 protein: CSASRTVNTGELFF

V gene: TRBV7-6
D gene: TRBD2
J gene: TRBJ2-3
clone size: NA
CDR3 DNA: TGTGCCAGCAGCTTAGTTCGTCGGACTAGCGGGGGGGCGGGAGATACGCAGTATTTT
CDR3 protein: CASSLVRRTSGGAGDTQYF